Shown below are 2 T cell receptor beta chains from a single sample sequenced in a study of blood T cell repertoires in COVID-19. Produced via immunoSEQ multiplex PCR; TCRdb's table is partial and in-frame only. This table has a few hundred thousand clones, approximately 92% appearing once. Sequenced sample: PBMCs or T cells enriched from blood (not recorded which). These receptors were taken from a man younger than 30 who had recovered from COVID-19.

V is TRBV6-5 and J is TRBJ2-1; TRBD1 might be the D (5 bases). This CDR3 is 16 amino acids long. Trimming cost V 2 bases and J 5 bases, with 16 bases left between them. CDR1 is MNHEY and CDR2 is SVGAGI in the germline V gene. The CDR3 DNA reads as TGTGCCAGCAGTTACGCTAGAAGGGGAACACACAATGAGCAGTTCTTC. It is translated as CASSYARRGTHNEQFF.

This chain uses TRBV11-2 with TRBJ2-3; no reliable D call. Per germline, CDR1 SGHAT and CDR2 FQNNGV. The CDR3 is made up of 15 amino acids. V was cut by 3 bases and J by 2 bases, with 12 bases left in between. This CDR3 reads CASSLLAYYTDTQYF. DNA for the CDR3: TGTGCCAGCAGCTTGTTGGCCTACTACACAGATACGCAGTATTTT.